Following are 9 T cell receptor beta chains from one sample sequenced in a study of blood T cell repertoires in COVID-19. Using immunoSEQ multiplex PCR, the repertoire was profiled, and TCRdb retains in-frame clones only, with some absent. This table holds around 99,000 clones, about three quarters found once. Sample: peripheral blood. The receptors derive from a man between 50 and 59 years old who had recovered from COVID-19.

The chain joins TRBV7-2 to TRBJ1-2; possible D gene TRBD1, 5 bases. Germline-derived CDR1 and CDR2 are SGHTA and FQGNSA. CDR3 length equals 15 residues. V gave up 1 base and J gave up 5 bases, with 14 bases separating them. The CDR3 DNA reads TGTGCCAGCAGCTTAGGGCAGGGAGGATGGTATGGCTACACCTTC. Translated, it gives CASSLGQGGWYGYTF. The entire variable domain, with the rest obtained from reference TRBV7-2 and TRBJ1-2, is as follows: GAGVSQSPSNKVTEKGKDVELRCDPISGHTALYWYRQSLGQGLEFLIYFQGNSAPDKSGLPSDRFSAERTGGSVSTLTIQRTQQEDSAVYLCASSLGQGGWYGYTFGSGTRLTVV.

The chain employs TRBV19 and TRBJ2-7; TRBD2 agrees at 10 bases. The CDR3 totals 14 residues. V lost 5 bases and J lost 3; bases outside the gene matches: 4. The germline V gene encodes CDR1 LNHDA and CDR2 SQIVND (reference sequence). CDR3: CASSGASGSYEQYF. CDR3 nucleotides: TGTGCCAGTAGTGGGGCTAGCGGGAGCTACGAGCAGTACTTC.

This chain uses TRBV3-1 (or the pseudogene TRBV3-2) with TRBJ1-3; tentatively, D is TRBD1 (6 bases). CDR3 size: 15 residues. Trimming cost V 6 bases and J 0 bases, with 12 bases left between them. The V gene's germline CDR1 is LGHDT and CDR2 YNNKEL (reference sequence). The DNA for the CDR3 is TGTGCCAGCAGGGAAAGGGGGGGCTCTGGAAACACCATATATTTT. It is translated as CASRERGGSGNTIYF.

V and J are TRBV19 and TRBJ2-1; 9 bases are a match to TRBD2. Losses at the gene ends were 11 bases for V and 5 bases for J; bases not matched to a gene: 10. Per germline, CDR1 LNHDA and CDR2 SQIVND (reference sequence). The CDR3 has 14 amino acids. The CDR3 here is CAAAGGAGNNEQFF. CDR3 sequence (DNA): TGTGCCGCGGCGGGAGGGGCCGGGAACAATGAGCAGTTCTTC.

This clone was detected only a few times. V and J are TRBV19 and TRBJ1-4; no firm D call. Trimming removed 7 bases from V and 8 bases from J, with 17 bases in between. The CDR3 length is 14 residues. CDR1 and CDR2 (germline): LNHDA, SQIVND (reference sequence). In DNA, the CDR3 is TGTGCCAGTACCCGAGGGCGGGAAATAGAAAAACTGTTTTTT. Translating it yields CASTRGREIEKLFF.

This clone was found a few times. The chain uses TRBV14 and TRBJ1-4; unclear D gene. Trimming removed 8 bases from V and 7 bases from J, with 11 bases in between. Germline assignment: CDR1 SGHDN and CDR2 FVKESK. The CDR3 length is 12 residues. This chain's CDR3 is CASGRRGEKLFF. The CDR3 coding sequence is TGTGCCAGCGGGCGGCGGGGTGAAAAACTGTTTTTT.

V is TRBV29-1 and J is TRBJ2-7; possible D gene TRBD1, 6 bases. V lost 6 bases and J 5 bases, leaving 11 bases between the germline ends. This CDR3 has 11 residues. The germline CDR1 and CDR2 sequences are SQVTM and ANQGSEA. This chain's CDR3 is CSVAQGNEQYF. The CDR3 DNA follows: TGCAGCGTGGCGCAGGGGAACGAGCAGTACTTC.

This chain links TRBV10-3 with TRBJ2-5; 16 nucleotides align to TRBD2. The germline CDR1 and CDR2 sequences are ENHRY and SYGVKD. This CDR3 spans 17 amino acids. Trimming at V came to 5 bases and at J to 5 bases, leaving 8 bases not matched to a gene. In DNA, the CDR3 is TGTGCCATCAGTCCCGGGACTAGCGGGGGGGCTTTGGAGACCCAGTACTTC. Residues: CAISPGTSGGALETQYF.

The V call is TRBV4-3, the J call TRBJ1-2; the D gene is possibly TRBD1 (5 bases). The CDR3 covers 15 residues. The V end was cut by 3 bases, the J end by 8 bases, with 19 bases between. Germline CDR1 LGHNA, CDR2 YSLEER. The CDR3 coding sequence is TGCGCCAGCAGCCATGATGCCCTAGGGGTGAGAGGCTACACCTTC. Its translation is CASSHDALGVRGYTF.